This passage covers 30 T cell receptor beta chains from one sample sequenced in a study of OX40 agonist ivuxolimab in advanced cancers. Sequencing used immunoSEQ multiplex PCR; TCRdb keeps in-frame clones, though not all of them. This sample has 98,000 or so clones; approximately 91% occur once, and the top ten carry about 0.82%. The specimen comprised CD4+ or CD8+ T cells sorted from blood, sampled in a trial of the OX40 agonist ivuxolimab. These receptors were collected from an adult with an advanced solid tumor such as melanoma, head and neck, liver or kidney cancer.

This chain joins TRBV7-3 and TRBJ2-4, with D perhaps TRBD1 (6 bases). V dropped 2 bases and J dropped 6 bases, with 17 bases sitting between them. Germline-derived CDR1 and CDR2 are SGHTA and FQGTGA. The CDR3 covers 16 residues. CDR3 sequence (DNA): TGTGCCAGCAGCTTACCCCCATCGACAGGTACAAACATTCAGTACTTC. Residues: CASSLPPSTGTNIQYF.

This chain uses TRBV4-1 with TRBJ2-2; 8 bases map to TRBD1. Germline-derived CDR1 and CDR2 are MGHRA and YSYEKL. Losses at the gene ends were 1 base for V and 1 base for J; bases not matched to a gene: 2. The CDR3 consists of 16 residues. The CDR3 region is CASSQAGGLNTGELFF. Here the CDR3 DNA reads TGCGCCAGCAGCCAAGCAGGGGGCCTGAACACCGGGGAGCTGTTTTTT.

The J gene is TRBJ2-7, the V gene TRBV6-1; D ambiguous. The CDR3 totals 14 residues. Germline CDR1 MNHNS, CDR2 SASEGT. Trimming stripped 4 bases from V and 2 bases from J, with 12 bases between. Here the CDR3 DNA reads TGTGCCAGCAGTGGACCTAATGACGCCTACGAGCAGTACTTC. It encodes CASSGPNDAYEQYF.

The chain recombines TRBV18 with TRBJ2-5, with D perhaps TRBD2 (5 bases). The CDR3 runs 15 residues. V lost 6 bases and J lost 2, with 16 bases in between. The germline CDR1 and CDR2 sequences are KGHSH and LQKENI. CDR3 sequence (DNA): TGTGCCAGCTCTCATGCCCTGACGGGACAAGAGACCCAGTACTTC. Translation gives CASSHALTGQETQYF.

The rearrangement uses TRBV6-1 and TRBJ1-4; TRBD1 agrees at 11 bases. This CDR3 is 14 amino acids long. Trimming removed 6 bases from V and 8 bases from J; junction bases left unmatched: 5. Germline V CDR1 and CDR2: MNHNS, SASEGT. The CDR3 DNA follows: TGTGCCAGCAGCGGACAGGGGGCGGGAGAAAAACTGTTTTTT. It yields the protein CASSGQGAGEKLFF.

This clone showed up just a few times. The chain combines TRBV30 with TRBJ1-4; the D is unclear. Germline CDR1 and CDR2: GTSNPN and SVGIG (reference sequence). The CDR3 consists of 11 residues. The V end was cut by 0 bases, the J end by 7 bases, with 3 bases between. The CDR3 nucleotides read TGTGCCTGGAGTGTGGTTGAAAAACTGTTTTTT. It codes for CAWSVVEKLFF.

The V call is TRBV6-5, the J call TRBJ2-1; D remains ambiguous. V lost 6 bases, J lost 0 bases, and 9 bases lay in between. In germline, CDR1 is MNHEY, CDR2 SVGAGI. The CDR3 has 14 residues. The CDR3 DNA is TGTGCCAGCAGCCGACACGGCTCCTACAATGAGCAGTTCTTC. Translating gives CASSRHGSYNEQFF.

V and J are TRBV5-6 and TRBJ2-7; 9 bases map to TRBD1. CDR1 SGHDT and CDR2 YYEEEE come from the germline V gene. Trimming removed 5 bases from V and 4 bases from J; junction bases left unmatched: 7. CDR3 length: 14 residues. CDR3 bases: TGTGCCAGCAGAATATCCGGGACAGGGTACGAGCAGTACGTC. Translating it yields CASRISGTGYEQYV.

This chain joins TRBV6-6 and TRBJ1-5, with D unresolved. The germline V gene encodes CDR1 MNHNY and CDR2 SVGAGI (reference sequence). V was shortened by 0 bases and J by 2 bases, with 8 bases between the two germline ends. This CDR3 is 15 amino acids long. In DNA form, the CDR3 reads TGTGCCAGCAGTTACTCGAAGCAGGGCAATCAGCCCCAGCATTTT. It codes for CASSYSKQGNQPQHF.

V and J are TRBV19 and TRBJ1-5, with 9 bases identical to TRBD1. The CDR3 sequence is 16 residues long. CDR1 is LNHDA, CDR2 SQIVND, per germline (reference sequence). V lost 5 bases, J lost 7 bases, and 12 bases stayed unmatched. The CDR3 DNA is TGTGCCAGTAGTCCCCCTCCGGGACAGGGATTACAGCCCCAGCATTTT. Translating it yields CASSPPPGQGLQPQHF. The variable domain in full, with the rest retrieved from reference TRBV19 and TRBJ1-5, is DGGITQSPKYLFRKEGQNVTLSCEQNLNHDAMYWYRQDPGQGLRLIYYSQIVNDFQKGDIAEGYSVSREKKESFPLTVTSAQKNPTAFYLCASSPPPGQGLQPQHFGDGTRLSIL.

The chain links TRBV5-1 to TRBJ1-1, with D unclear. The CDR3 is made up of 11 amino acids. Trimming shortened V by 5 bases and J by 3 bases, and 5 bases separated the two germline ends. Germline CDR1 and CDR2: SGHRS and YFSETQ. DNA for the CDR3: TGCGCCAGCAGGTACGACACTGAAGCTTTCTTT. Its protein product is CASRYDTEAFF. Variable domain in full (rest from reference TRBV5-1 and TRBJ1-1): KAGVTQTPRYLIKTRGQQVTLSCSPISGHRSVSWYQQTPGQGLQFLFEYFSETQRNKGNFPGRFSGRQFSNSRSEMNVSTLELGDSALYLCASRYDTEAFFGQGTRLTVV.

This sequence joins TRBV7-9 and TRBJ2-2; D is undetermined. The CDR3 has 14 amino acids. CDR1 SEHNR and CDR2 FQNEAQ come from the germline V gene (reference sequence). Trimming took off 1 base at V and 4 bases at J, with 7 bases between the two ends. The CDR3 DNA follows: TGTGCCAGCAGCTTAGAGGCAGCCACCGGGGAGCTGTTTTTT. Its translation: CASSLEAATGELFF.

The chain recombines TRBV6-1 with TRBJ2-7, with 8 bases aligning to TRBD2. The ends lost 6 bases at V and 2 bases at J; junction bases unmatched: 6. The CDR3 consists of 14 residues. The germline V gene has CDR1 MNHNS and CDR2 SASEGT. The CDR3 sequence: CASSPRAGAYEQYF. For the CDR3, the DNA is TGTGCCAGCAGCCCAAGAGCGGGAGCCTACGAGCAGTACTTC.

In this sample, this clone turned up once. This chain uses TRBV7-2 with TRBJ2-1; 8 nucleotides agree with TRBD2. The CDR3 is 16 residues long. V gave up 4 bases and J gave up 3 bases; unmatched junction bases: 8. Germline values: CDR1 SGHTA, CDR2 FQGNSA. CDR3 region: CASSWGAGADYNEQFF. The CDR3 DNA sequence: TGTGCCAGCAGCTGGGGAGCGGGAGCGGACTACAATGAGCAGTTCTTC.

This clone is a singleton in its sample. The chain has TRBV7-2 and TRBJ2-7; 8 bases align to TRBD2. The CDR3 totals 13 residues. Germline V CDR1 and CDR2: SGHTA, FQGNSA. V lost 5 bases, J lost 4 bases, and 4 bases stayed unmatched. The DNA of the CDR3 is TGTGCCAGCAGCAACCGGGAGGGATACGAGCAGTACGTC. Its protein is CASSNREGYEQYV.

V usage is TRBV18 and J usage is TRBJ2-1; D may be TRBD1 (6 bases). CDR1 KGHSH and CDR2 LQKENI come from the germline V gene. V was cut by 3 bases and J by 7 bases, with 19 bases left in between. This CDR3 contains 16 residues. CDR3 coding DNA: TGTGCCAGCTCACCGTATCTAACAGGGATAGGTAATGAGCAGTTCTTC. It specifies CASSPYLTGIGNEQFF. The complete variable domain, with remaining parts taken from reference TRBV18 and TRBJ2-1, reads NAGVMQNPRHLVRRRGQEARLRCSPMKGHSHVYWYRQLPEEGLKFMVYLQKENIIDESGMPKERFSAEFPKEGPSILRIQQVVRGDSAAYFCASSPYLTGIGNEQFFGPGTRLTVL.

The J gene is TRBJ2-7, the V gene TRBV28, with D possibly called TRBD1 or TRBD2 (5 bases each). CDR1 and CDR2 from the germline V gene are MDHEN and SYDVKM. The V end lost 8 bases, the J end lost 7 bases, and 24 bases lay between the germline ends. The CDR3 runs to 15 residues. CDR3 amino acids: CASSLSGTTSSEQYF. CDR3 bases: TGTGCCAGCTCCCTTTCCGGGACCACCTCATCAGAGCAGTACTTC.

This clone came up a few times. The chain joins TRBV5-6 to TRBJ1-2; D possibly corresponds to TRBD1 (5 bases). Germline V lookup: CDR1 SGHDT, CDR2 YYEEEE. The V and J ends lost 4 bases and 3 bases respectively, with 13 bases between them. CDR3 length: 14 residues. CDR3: CASSGGAADYGYTF. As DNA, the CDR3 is TGTGCCAGCAGCGGTGGGGCAGCAGACTATGGCTACACCTTC.

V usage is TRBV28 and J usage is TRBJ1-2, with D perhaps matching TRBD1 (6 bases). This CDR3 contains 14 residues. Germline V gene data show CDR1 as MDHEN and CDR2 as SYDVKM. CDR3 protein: CASGGTSFLDGYTF. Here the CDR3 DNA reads TGTGCGAGCGGGGGGACATCCTTTTTGGATGGCTACACCTTC.

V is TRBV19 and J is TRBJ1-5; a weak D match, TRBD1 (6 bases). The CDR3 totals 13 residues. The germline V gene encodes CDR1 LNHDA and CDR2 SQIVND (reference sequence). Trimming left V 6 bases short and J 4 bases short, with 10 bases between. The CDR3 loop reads CASSRTVNQPQHF. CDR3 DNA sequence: TGTGCCAGTAGCCGGACAGTTAATCAGCCCCAGCATTTT.

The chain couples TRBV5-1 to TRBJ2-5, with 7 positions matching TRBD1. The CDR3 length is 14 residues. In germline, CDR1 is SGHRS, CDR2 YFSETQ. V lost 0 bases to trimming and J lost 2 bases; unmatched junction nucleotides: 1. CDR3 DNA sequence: TGCGCCAGCAGCTTGGGCAGGGGGCAAGAGACCCAGTACTTC. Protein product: CASSLGRGQETQYF. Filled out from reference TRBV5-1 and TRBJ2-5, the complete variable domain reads KAGVTQTPRYLIKTRGQQVTLSCSPISGHRSVSWYQQTPGQGLQFLFEYFSETQRNKGNFPGRFSGRQFSNSRSEMNVSTLELGDSALYLCASSLGRGQETQYFGPGTRLLVL.

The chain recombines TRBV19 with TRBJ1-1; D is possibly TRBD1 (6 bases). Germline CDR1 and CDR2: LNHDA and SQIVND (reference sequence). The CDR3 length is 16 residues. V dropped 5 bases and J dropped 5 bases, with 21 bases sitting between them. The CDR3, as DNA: TGTGCCAGTAGTGGGACGGGGGGGGCTAGGAGTACTGAAGCTTTCTTT. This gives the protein CASSGTGGARSTEAFF.

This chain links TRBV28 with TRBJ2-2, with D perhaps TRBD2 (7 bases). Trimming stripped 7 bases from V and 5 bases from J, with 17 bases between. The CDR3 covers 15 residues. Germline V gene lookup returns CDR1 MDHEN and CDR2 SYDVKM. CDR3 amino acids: CASILGGRGTGELFF. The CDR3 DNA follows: TGTGCCAGCATCTTGGGGGGGCGCGGAACCGGGGAGCTGTTTTTT. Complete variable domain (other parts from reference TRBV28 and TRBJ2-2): DVKVTQSSRYLVKRTGEKVFLECVQDMDHENMFWYRQDPGLGLRLIYFSYDVKMKEKGDIPEGYSVSREKKERFSLILESASTNQTSMYLCASILGGRGTGELFFGEGSRLTVL.

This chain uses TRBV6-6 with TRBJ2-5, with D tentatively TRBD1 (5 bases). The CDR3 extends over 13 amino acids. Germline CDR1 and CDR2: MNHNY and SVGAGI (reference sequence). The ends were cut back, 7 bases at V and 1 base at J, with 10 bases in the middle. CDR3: CASTRQTQETQYF. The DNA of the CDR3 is TGTGCCAGCACCAGACAGACCCAAGAGACCCAGTACTTC.

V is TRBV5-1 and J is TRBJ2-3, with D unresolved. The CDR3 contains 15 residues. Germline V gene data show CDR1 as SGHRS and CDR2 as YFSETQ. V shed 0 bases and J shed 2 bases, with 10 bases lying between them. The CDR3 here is CASSLGQPFTDTQYF. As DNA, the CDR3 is TGCGCCAGCAGCTTGGGGCAGCCCTTCACAGATACGCAGTATTTT.

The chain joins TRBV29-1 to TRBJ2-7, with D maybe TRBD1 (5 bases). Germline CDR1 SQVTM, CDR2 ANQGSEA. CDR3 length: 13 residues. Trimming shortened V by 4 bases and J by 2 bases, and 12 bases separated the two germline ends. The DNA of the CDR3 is TGCAGCGTTGCGGCAGGGATTACCTACGAGCAGTACTTC. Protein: CSVAAGITYEQYF.

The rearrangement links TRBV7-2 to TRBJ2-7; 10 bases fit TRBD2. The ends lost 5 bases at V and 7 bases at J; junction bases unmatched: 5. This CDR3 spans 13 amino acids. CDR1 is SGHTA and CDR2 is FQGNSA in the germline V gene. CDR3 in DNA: TGTGCCAGCAGCCCCCGACTAGCGGGTGAGCAGTACGTC. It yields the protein CASSPRLAGEQYV.

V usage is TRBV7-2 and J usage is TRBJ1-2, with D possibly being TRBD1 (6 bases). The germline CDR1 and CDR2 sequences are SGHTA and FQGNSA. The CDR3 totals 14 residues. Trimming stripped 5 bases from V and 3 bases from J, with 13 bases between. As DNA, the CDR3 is TGTGCCAGCAGCCCCATGGGGGGGCACTATGGCTACACCTTC. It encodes CASSPMGGHYGYTF.

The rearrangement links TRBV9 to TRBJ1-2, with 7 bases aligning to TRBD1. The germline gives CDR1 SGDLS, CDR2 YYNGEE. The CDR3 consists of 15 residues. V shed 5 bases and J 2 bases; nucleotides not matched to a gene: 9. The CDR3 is CASSGRGRGNYGYTF. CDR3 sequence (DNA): TGTGCCAGCAGTGGGAGGGGCAGGGGGAACTATGGCTACACCTTC.

The chain's CDR3 is CASSEPSGATDTQYF. CDR3 sequence (DNA): TGTGCCAGCAGTGAACCTAGCGGAGCCACAGATACGCAGTATTTT. V is TRBV6-1 and J is TRBJ2-3, with TRBD2 matching over 7 bases. The CDR3 covers 15 residues. In germline, CDR1 is MNHNS, CDR2 SASEGT. The trim removed 2 bases at V and 2 bases at J, leaving 4 bases unmatched.